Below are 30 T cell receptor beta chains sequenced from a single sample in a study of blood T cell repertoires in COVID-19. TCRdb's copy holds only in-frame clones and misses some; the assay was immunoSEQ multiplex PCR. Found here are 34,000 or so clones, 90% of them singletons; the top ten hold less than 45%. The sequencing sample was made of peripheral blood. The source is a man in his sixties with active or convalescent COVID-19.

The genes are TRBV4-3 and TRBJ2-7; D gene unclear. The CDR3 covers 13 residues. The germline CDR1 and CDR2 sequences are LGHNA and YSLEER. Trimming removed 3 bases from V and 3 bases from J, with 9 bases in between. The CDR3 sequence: CASSQAPGYEQYF. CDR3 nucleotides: TGCGCCAGCAGCCAGGCCCCAGGCTACGAGCAGTACTTC.

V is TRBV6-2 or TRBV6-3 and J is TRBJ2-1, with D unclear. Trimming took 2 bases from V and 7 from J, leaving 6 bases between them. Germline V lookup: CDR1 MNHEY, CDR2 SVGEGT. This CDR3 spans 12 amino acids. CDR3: CASSYAYNEQFF. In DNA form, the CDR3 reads TGTGCCAGCAGTTACGCGTATAATGAGCAGTTCTTC.

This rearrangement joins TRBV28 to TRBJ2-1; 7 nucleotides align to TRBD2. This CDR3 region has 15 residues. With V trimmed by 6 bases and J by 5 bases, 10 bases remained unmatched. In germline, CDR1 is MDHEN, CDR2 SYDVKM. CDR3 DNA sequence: TGTGCCAGCAGGGTGAAACTAGCGAGGGACAATGAGCAGTTCTTC. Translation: CASRVKLARDNEQFF.

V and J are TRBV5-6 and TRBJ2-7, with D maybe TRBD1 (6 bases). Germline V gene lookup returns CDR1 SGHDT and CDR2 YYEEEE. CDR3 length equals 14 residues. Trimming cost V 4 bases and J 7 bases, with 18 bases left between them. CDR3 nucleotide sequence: TGTGCCAGCAGCCCCAGATTGGGGGCGAGGGAGCAGTACTTC. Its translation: CASSPRLGAREQYF.

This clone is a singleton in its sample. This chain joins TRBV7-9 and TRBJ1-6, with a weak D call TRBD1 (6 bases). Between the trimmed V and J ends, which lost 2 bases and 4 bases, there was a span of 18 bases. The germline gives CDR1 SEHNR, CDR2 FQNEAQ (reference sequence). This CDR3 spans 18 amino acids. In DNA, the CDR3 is TGTGCCAGCAGCTTACCGATTTCCGGACAGCATTATAATTCACCCCTCCACTTT. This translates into CASSLPISGQHYNSPLHF.

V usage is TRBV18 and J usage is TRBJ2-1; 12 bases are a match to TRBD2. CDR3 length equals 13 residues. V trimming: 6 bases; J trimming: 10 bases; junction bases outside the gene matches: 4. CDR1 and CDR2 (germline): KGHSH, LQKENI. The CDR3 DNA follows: TGTGCCAGCTCCAGACTAGCGGGAGTCGAGCAGTTCTTC. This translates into CASSRLAGVEQFF. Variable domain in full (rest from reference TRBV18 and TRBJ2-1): NAGVMQNPRHLVRRRGQEARLRCSPMKGHSHVYWYRQLPEEGLKFMVYLQKENIIDESGMPKERFSAEFPKEGPSILRIQQVVRGDSAAYFCASSRLAGVEQFFGPGTRLTVL.

The CDR3, as DNA: TGTGCCAGTAGTATAGGGCTCAGGGGCATACGGGGGCAGTTCTTC. This gives the protein CASSIGLRGIRGQFF. The chain employs TRBV19 and TRBJ2-1; possible D gene TRBD1, 6 bases. V lost 1 base and J lost 12, with 19 bases in between. Germline CDR1 LNHDA, CDR2 SQIVND (reference sequence). The CDR3 is made up of 15 amino acids.

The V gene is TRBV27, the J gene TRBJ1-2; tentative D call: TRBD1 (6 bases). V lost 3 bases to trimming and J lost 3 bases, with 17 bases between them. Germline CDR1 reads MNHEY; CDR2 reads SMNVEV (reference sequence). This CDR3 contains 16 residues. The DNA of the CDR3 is TGTGCCAGCAGTTTGATGAAAGGGAACAGGGACTATGGCTACACCTTC. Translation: CASSLMKGNRDYGYTF.

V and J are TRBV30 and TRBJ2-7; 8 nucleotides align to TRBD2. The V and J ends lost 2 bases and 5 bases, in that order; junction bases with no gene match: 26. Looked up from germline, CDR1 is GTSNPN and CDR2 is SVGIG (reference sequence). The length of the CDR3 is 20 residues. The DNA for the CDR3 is TGTGCCTGGAGTAATCTAAGGAGCGGGGGTCTCCTTCTGAAGGCGAACGAGCAGTACTTC. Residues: CAWSNLRSGGLLLKANEQYF.

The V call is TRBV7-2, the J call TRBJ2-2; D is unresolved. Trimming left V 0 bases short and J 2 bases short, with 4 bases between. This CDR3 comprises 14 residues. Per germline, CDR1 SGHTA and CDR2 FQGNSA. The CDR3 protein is CASSLASNTGELFF. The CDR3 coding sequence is TGTGCCAGCAGCTTAGCCAGTAACACCGGGGAGCTGTTTTTT.

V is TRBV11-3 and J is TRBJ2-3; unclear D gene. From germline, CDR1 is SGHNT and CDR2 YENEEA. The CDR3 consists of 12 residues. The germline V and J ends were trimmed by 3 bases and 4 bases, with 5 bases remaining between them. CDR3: CASSFRSDTQYF. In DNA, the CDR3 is TGTGCCAGCAGCTTTCGGTCAGATACGCAGTATTTT.

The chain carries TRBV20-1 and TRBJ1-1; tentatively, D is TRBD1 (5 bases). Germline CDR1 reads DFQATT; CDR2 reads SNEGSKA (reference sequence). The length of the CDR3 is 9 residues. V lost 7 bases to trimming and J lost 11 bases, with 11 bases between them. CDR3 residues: CSVSGAAFF. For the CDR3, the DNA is TGCAGTGTTAGTGGGGCGGCTTTCTTT.

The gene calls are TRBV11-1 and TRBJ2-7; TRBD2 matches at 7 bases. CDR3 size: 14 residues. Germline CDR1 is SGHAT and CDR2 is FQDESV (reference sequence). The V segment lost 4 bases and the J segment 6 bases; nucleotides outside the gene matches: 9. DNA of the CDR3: TGTGCCAGCAGCTCCGCCGGGGGGAGAAGCGAGCAGTACTTC. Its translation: CASSSAGGRSEQYF.

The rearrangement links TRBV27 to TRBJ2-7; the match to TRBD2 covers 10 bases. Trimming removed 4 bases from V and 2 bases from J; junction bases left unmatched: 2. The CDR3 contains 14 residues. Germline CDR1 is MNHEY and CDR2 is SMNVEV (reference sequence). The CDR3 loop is CASSSAGGPYEQYF. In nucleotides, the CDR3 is TGTGCCAGCAGTTCAGCGGGAGGGCCCTACGAGCAGTACTTC.

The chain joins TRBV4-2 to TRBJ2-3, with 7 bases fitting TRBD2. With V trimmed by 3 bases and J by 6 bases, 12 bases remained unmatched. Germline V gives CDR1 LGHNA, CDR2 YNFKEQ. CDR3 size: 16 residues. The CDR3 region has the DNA TGTGCCAGCAGCCATGATACTAGCTACGGGGGGGATACGCAGTATTTT. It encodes CASSHDTSYGGDTQYF.

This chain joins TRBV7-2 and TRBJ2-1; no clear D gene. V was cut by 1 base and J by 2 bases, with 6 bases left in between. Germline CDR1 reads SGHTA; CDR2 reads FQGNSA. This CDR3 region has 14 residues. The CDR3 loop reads CASSLGTAYNEQFF. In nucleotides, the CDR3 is TGTGCCAGCAGCTTAGGAACAGCCTACAATGAGCAGTTCTTC.

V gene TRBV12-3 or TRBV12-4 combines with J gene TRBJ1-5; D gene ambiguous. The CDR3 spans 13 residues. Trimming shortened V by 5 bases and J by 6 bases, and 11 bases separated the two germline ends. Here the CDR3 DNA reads TGTGCCAGCAGTCCGGGCGAGGGTCAGCCCCAGCATTTT. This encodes CASSPGEGQPQHF.

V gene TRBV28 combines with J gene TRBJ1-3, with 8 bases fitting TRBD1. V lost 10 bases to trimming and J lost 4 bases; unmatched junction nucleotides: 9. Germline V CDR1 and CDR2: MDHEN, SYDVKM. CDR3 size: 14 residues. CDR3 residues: CAKPETGAGNTIYF. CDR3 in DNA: TGTGCCAAACCAGAGACAGGGGCCGGAAACACCATATATTTT.

The CDR3 sequence: CASSVDGLSYEQYF. Here the CDR3 DNA reads TGTGCCAGCAGCGTAGACGGACTCTCCTACGAGCAGTACTTC. The chain joins TRBV9 to TRBJ2-7; D possibly corresponds to TRBD2 (5 bases). Germline assignment: CDR1 SGDLS and CDR2 YYNGEE. This CDR3 spans 14 amino acids. V lost 0 bases and J lost 0, with 7 bases in between.

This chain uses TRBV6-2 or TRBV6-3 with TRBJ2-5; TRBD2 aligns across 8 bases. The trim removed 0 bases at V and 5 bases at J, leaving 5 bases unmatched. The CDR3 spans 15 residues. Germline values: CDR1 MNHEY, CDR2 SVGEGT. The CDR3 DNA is TGTGCCAGCAGTTACTCGGGACTAGGGGGGGAGACCCAGTACTTC. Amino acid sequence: CASSYSGLGGETQYF.

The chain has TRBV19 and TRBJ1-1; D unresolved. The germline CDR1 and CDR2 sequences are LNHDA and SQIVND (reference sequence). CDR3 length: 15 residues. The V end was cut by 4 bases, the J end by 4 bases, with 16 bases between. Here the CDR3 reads CASSTSSGYSTEAFF. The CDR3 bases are TGTGCCAGTAGTACGTCTAGCGGGTACAGCACTGAAGCTTTCTTT.

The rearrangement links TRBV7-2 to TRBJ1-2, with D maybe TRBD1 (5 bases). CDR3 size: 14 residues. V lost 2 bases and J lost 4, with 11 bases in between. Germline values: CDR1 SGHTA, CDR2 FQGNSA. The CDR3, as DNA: TGTGCCAGCAGCTTAAACGGGGGTTCCTATGGCTACACCTTC. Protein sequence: CASSLNGGSYGYTF. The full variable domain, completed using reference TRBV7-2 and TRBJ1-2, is GAGVSQSPSNKVTEKGKDVELRCDPISGHTALYWYRQSLGQGLEFLIYFQGNSAPDKSGLPSDRFSAERTGGSVSTLTIQRTQQEDSAVYLCASSLNGGSYGYTFGSGTRLTVV.

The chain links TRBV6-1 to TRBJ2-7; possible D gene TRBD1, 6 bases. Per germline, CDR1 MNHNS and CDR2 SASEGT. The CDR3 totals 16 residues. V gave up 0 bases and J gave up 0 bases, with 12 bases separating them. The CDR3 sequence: CASSEAWAGASYEQYF. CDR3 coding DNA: TGTGCCAGCAGTGAAGCGTGGGCAGGGGCCTCCTACGAGCAGTACTTC.

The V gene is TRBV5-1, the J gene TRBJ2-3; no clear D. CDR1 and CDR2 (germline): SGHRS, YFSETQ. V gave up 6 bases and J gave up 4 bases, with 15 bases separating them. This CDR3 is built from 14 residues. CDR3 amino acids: CASTLRSIPDTQYF. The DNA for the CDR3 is TGCGCCAGCACCCTACGTAGCATCCCAGATACGCAGTATTTT. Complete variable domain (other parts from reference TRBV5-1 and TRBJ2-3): KAGVTQTPRYLIKTRGQQVTLSCSPISGHRSVSWYQQTPGQGLQFLFEYFSETQRNKGNFPGRFSGRQFSNSRSEMNVSTLELGDSALYLCASTLRSIPDTQYFGPGTRLTVL.

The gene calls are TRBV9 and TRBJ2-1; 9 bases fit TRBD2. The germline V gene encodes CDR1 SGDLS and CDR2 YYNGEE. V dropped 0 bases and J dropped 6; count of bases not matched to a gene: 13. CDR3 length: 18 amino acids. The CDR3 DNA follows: TGTGCCAGCAGCGTAGAGATCCCCGGGGCGGGGGGGAGCAATGAGCAGTTCTTC. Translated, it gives CASSVEIPGAGGSNEQFF.

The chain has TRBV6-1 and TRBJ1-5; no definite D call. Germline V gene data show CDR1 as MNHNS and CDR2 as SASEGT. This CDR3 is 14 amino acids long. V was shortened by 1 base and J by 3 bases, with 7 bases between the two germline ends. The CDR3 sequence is CASSEGQNNQPQHF. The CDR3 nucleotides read TGTGCCAGCAGTGAAGGACAAAACAATCAGCCCCAGCATTTT.

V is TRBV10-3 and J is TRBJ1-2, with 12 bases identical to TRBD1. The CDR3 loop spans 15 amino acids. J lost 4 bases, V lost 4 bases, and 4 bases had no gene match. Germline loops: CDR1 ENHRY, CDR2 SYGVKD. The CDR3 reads CAISGGTGGGYGYTF. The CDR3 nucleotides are TGTGCCATCAGTGGAGGGACAGGGGGCGGCTATGGCTACACCTTC.

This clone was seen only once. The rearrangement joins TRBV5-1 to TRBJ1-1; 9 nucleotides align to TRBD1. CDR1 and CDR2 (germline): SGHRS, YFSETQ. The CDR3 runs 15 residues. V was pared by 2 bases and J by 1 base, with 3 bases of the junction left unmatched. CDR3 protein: CASSLQGAGNTEAFF. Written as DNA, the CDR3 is TGCGCCAGCAGCTTACAGGGGGCAGGGAACACTGAAGCTTTCTTT.

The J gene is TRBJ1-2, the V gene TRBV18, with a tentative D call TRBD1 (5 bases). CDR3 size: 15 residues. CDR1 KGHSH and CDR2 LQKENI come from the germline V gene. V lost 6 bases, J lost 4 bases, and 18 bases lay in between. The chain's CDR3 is CASSRQGSLFYGYTF. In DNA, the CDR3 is TGTGCCAGCTCCCGTCAGGGCAGCCTCTTCTATGGCTACACCTTC.

The CDR3 loop reads CASSSDRATYGYTF. As DNA, the CDR3 is TGTGCCAGCAGCTCCGACAGGGCCACCTATGGCTACACCTTC. The chain links TRBV6-6 to TRBJ1-2; the match to TRBD1 covers 7 bases. The V gene end was trimmed by 6 bases and the J gene end by 4 bases; junction bases not matched to a gene: 8. The CDR3 has 14 residues. CDR1 and CDR2 from the germline V gene are MNHNY and SVGAGI (reference sequence).